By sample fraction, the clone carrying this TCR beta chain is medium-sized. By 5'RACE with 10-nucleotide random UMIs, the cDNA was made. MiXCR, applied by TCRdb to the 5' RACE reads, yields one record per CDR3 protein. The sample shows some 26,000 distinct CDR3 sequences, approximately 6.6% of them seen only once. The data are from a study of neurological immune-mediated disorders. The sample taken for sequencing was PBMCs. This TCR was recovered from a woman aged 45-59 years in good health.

CDR3 residues: CASSTSGGDYEQYF. CDR3 in DNA: TGTGCCAGCAGCACCAGCGGGGGGGACTACGAGCAGTACTTC. The chain is built from TRBV7-2 and TRBJ2-7; 10 positions match TRBD2. Germline CDR1 reads SGHTA; CDR2 reads FQGNSA. V lost 5 bases, J lost 3 bases, and 4 bases stayed unmatched. The CDR3 contains 14 residues. Complete variable domain (other parts from reference TRBV7-2 and TRBJ2-7): GAGVSQSPSNKVTEKGKDVELRCDPISGHTALYWYRQSLGQGLEFLIYFQGNSAPDKSGLPSDRFSAERTGGSVSTLTIQRTQQEDSAVYLCASSTSGGDYEQYFGPGTRLTVT.